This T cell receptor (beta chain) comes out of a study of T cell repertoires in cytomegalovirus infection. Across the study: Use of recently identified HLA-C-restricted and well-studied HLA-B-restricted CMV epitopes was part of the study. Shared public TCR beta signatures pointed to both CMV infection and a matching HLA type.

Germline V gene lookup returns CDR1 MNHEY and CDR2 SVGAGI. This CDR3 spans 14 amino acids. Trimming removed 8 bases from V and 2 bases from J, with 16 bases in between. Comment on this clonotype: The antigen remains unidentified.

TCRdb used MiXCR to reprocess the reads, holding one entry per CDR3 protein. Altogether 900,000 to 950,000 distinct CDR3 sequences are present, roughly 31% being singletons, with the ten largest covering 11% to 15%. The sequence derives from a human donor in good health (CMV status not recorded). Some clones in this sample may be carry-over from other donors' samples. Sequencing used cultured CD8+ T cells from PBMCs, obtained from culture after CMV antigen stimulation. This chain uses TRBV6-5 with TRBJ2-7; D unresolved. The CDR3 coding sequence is TGTGCCAGCGGAGACCCCATTCTCACCTACGAGCAGTACTTC. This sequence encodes CASGDPILTYEQYF.